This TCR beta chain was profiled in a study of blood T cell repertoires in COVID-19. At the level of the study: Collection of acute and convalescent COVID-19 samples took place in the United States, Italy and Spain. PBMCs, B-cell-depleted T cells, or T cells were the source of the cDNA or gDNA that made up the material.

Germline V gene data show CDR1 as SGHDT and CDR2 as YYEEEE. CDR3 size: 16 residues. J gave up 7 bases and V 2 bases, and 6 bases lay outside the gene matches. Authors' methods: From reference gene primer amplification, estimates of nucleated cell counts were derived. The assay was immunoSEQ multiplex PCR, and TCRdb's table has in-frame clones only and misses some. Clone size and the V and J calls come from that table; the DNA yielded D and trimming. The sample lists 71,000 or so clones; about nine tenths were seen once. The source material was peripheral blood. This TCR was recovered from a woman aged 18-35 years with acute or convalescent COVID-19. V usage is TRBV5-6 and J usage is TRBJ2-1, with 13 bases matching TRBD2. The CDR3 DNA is TGTGCCAGCAGCTTAACTAGCGGGAGGGCCCGAAATGAGCAGTTCTTC. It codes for CASSLTSGRARNEQFF.